Listed below are T cell receptor beta chains from one sample, sequenced in a study of shared clonotypes between healthy human individuals. This table comes from immunoSEQ multiplex PCR, and its TCRdb copy is limited to in-frame clones, with some not included. This repertoire shows about 800,000 clones, about 96% found once; its top ten account for roughly 0.23%. Sequenced input: naive CD8+ T cells sorted from blood. All receptors come from a man under 40 in good health. Each CDR3 is given with its conserved first and last residue. A D gene is named only where the DNA matches it firmly. A row's size may be missing; if present it is once, few, many or a size class.

v_gene	j_gene	len	abundance	d_gene	CDR3nt	CDR3aa
TRBV5-6	TRBJ2-1	14	once	TRBD2	TGTGCCAGCAGGCTAGCGGGAGGAAGGGGTGAGCAGTTCTTC	CASRLAGGRGEQFF
TRBV5-6	TRBJ1-1	15	NA	TRBD1	TGTGCCAGCAGCTTGCCCAGGGGGCGGGCCACTGAAGCTTTCTTT	CASSLPRGRATEAFF
TRBV9	TRBJ2-1	10	NA	NA	TGTGCCAGCAGCGGCCGGGACACAATCTTC	CASSGRDTIF
TRBV28	TRBJ2-1	16	NA	TRBD1	TGTGCCAGCAGCCAACTAGGGGGCATCTCCTACAATGAGCAGTTCTTC	CASSQLGGISYNEQFF
TRBV18	TRBJ2-3	18	NA	TRBD2	TGTGCCAGCTCACCGCCCGGGACTAGCTATCCTAGCACAGATACGCAGTATTTT	CASSPPGTSYPSTDTQYF
TRBV29-1	TRBJ1-5	13	NA	NA	TGCAGCGTTATTTCGGGGTCGGGTCAGCCCCAGCATTTT	CSVISGSGQPQHF
TRBV28	TRBJ2-7	16	NA	TRBD1	TGTGCCAGCAGTTTAAGGGACAGGGGGCAGTACTACGAGCAGTACTTC	CASSLRDRGQYYEQYF
TRBV7-6	TRBJ2-7	14	NA	TRBD2	TGTGCCAGCAGAAGAGCGGGACGCGACTACGAGCAGTACTTC	CASRRAGRDYEQYF
TRBV10-1	TRBJ2-7	11	NA	NA	TGCGCCAGCAGTGAGGGCGGCGAGCAGTACTTC	CASSEGGEQYF
TRBV7-6	TRBJ1-1	11	NA	NA	TGTGCCAGCAGCGGTCAGGGACTAAGATTCTTT	CASSGQGLRFF
TRBV6-5	TRBJ2-1	16	NA	TRBD2	TGTGCCAGCAGTTACATAGCGGGAGGGCAAATGGATGAGCAGTTCTTC	CASSYIAGGQMDEQFF
TRBV27	TRBJ1-2	13	NA	TRBD1	TGTGCCAGCAGTTTAGGGACAGGTTTTGGCTACACCTTC	CASSLGTGFGYTF
TRBV5-1	TRBJ2-7	14	NA	NA	TGCGCCAGCAGCCGGGGGCGGACTGCCTACGAGCAGTACTTC	CASSRGRTAYEQYF
TRBV4-3	TRBJ2-7	14	NA	TRBD1	TGCGCCAGCAGCCGGGACAGGACTACCTACGAGCAGTACTTC	CASSRDRTTYEQYF
TRBV7-2	TRBJ2-7	11	NA	NA	TGTGCCAGCAGCTTAGGGCGCGAGCAGTACTTC	CASSLGREQYF
TRBV6-5	TRBJ2-1	12	NA	NA	TGTGCCAGCAGTTACGAGGACGGGGAGCAGTTCTTC	CASSYEDGEQFF
TRBV27	TRBJ2-7	13	once	TRBD2	TGTACAACTCGCCGGGGGGGTGCCTACGAGCAGTACTTC	CTTRRGGAYEQYF
TRBV9	TRBJ2-5	16	NA	NA	TGTGCCAGCAGTCTGGGGGGGCAGAACTACCAAGAGACCCAGTACTTC	CASSLGGQNYQETQYF
TRBV2	TRBJ2-1	13	NA	NA	TGTGCCAGCAGTGAAGCGCTCGAGTATGAGCAGTTCTTC	CASSEALEYEQFF
TRBV7-8	TRBJ2-1	13	NA	NA	TGTGCCAGCAGTAGGGACACCTACAATGAGCAGTTCTTC	CASSRDTYNEQFF
TRBV29-1	TRBJ2-2	16	NA	NA	TGCAGCGTTGAAGATAGTCAGGGACTGAACACCGGGGAGCTGTTTTTT	CSVEDSQGLNTGELFF
TRBV27	TRBJ1-4	15	NA	NA	TGTGCCAGCAGTCCAGGGAGTGCGACTAATGAAAAACTGTTTTTT	CASSPGSATNEKLFF
TRBV2	TRBJ1-1	15	NA	NA	TGTGCCAGCACCACCTCCCAACGAGGGGGTACTGAAGCTTTCTTT	CASTTSQRGGTEAFF
TRBV28	TRBJ1-5	14	NA	NA	TGTGCCAGCAGTCCGGACGCTAGCAATCAGCCCCAGCATTTT	CASSPDASNQPQHF
TRBV12-5	TRBJ2-1	12	NA	NA	TGTGCTAGTGGTAACTCCTACAATGAGCAGTTCTTC	CASGNSYNEQFF
TRBV10-2	TRBJ2-7	15	once	NA	TGCGCCAGCAGTGACGAAAGGGGATCTAATTACGAGCAGTACTTC	CASSDERGSNYEQYF
TRBV28	TRBJ2-7	14	NA	NA	TGTGCCAGCAGTTTTGGAGACAGAGCCTACGAGCAGTACTTC	CASSFGDRAYEQYF
TRBV28	TRBJ2-1	15	NA	NA	TGTGCCAGCAGTTCAGGTGTTCGGCCGACCAATGAGCAGTTCTTC	CASSSGVRPTNEQFF
TRBV11-3	TRBJ2-3	13	NA	NA	TGTGCCAGCAGCGCTGAGAGCACAGATACGCAGTATTTT	CASSAESTDTQYF
TRBV18	TRBJ2-7	15	NA	TRBD2	TGTGCCAGCTCATTTAGCGGGGAAGACTCCTACGAGCAGTACTTC	CASSFSGEDSYEQYF
TRBV27	TRBJ2-3	12	NA	NA	TGTGCCAGCAGCACCTACACAGATACGCAGTATTTT	CASSTYTDTQYF
TRBV19	TRBJ2-7	14	NA	NA	TGTGCCAGTAGTATCACCCGAAGGGCCTACGAGCAGTACTTC	CASSITRRAYEQYF
TRBV27	TRBJ1-2	14	NA	NA	TGTGCCAGCAGTTTATCCCCAGGAGCGTTTGGCTACACCTTC	CASSLSPGAFGYTF
TRBV2	TRBJ1-5	13	NA	NA	TGTGCCAGCCTTAGGACACCGACGCAGCCCCAGCATTTT	CASLRTPTQPQHF
TRBV2	TRBJ2-7	15	once	TRBD2	TGTGCCAGCAGTGTATGGCTAGCGGAAAAGTACGAGCAGTACTTC	CASSVWLAEKYEQYF
TRBV28	TRBJ1-4	15	once	NA	TGTGCCAGCAGGGACCTGGGGGCAACTAATGAAAAACTGTTTTTT	CASRDLGATNEKLFF
TRBV9	TRBJ2-2	17	once	TRBD2	TGTGCCAGCAGCGATCTAGCGGGAGGGCCGCCCACCGGGGAGCTGTTTTTT	CASSDLAGGPPTGELFF
TRBV14	TRBJ1-1	15	NA	NA	TGTGCCAGCAGCCAAGGGTTGGACAGAGACGAAGAAGCTTTCTTT	CASSQGLDRDEEAFF
TRBV19	TRBJ2-3	13	NA	TRBD1	TGTGCCAGTAGTTTCGGGACAGCTCGGACGCAGTATTTT	CASSFGTARTQYF
TRBV27	TRBJ1-5	13	NA	NA	TGTGCCAGCAGTTTTCAGGGGTTACAGCCCCAGCATTTT	CASSFQGLQPQHF
TRBV4-1	TRBJ2-7	14	NA	TRBD1	TGCGCCAGCAGCCACCTTAAGGGGGCCCACGAGCAGTACTTC	CASSHLKGAHEQYF
TRBV6-5	TRBJ1-1	12	NA	TRBD1	TGTGCCAGCAGCCCAGACAGGGTTGAAGCTTTCTTT	CASSPDRVEAFF
TRBV7-9	TRBJ2-7	16	few	NA	TGTGCCAGCAGCTCACAGGACACCTTAAGCTCCTACGAGCAGTACTTC	CASSSQDTLSSYEQYF
TRBV9	TRBJ2-7	14	NA	TRBD2	TGTGCCAGCAGCGATACTAGCGGAAGCTACGAGCAGTACTTC	CASSDTSGSYEQYF
TRBV2	TRBJ2-7	14	NA	NA	TGTGCCACAGTTCCCGGGACGGCATCCTACGAGCAGTACTTC	CATVPGTASYEQYF
TRBV19	TRBJ1-1	13	NA	NA	TGTGCCAGTACGACGGGCTTGAACACTGAAGCTTTCTTT	CASTTGLNTEAFF
TRBV27	TRBJ1-2	13	NA	NA	TGTGCCAGCAGTTTATCGTCAGGCTATGGCTACACCTTC	CASSLSSGYGYTF
TRBV7-8	TRBJ1-4	15	NA	TRBD1	TGTGCCAGCAGCTTAGCCGACAGGGGACAAGAAAAACTGTTTTTT	CASSLADRGQEKLFF
TRBV9	TRBJ2-7	11	NA	NA	TGTGCCAGCAGTAAAGGCTACGAGCAGTACTTC	CASSKGYEQYF
TRBV7-9	TRBJ2-7	17	NA	TRBD2	TGTGCCAGCAGCACTCCCGGGGGGGGAGGCGCCTCCTACGAGCAGTACTTC	CASSTPGGGGASYEQYF
TRBV20-1	TRBJ2-7	11	NA	NA	TGCAGTGCTAGGTTGGGGTACGAGCAGTACTTC	CSARLGYEQYF
TRBV28	TRBJ2-5	17	NA	TRBD1	TGTGCCAGTCGGGACAGGGGGATAACGGGAGGGCGAGAGACCCAGTACTTC	CASRDRGITGGRETQYF
TRBV4-3	TRBJ2-7	16	NA	TRBD2	TGCGCCAGCAGCCAAGACCGTCGGGGGAGGGTCTACGAGCAGTACTTC	CASSQDRRGRVYEQYF
TRBV2	TRBJ2-1	15	NA	TRBD2	TGTGCCAGCATCGGGACTAGCGGGAGACTAGGTGAGCAGTTCTTC	CASIGTSGRLGEQFF
TRBV9	TRBJ2-2	15	NA	NA	TGTGCCAGCAGCGTAACCAGGGGTTCCACCGGGGAGCTGTTTTTT	CASSVTRGSTGELFF
TRBV29-1	TRBJ2-1	16	NA	TRBD2	TGCAGCGTCGCCGGGACTAGCGGGACACATTACAATGAGCAGTTCTTC	CSVAGTSGTHYNEQFF
TRBV14	TRBJ2-7	13	NA	NA	TGTGCCAGCAGCCAGACGAACAGCTACGAGCAGTACTTC	CASSQTNSYEQYF